These 25 T cell receptor beta chains were all obtained from the same sample, sequenced in a study of radiotherapy plus CTLA-4 blockade in lung cancer. TCRdb's copy holds only in-frame clones and misses some; the assay was immunoSEQ multiplex PCR. The profile shows about 48,000 clones, 75% to 90% of them singletons. The sample here was peripheral blood, taken from a patient treated with radiotherapy plus ipilimumab. Receptor source: a human donor with non-small cell lung cancer that progressed on radiotherapy plus ipilimumab. Some clones in this sample may be carry-over from other donors' samples.

The chain links TRBV2 to TRBJ2-2; 9 bases are a match to TRBD2. The germline gives CDR1 SNHLY, CDR2 FYNNEI. This CDR3 is built from 15 residues. V lost 5 bases to trimming and J lost 8 bases; unmatched junction nucleotides: 9. The CDR3 is CASSLAGALTGELFF. CDR3 in DNA: TGTGCCAGCAGTTTAGCGGGAGCGCTAACGGGGGAGCTGTTTTTT.

This clone has just one count. The chain combines TRBV5-1 with TRBJ1-2; 7 nucleotides agree with TRBD1. CDR3 length: 13 residues. CDR1 is SGHRS and CDR2 is YFSETQ in the germline V gene. Unmatched junction bases numbered 8, after V lost 4 bases and J lost 8 bases. The chain's CDR3 is CASSTRQGGGYTF. DNA of the CDR3: TGCGCCAGCAGCACCAGACAGGGAGGCGGCTACACCTTC. Based on the CDR3 plus reference TRBV5-1 and TRBJ1-2, the full variable domain is KAGVTQTPRYLIKTRGQQVTLSCSPISGHRSVSWYQQTPGQGLQFLFEYFSETQRNKGNFPGRFSGRQFSNSRSEMNVSTLELGDSALYLCASSTRQGGGYTFGSGTRLTVV.

The rearrangement joins TRBV15 to TRBJ1-4; 7 bases fit TRBD1. This CDR3 is built from 15 residues. In germline, CDR1 is LNHNV, CDR2 YYDKDF (reference sequence). Unmatched junction bases numbered 7, after V lost 1 base and J lost 8 bases. The CDR3 here is CATSRVRQGSEKLFF. DNA for the CDR3: TGTGCCACCAGCAGAGTGAGACAGGGTTCAGAAAAACTGTTTTTT. Together with reference TRBV15 and TRBJ1-4, the CDR3 gives the full variable domain: DAMVIQNPRYQVTQFGKPVTLSCSQTLNHNVMYWYQQKSSQAPKLLFHYYDKDFNNEADTPDNFQSRRPNTSFCFLDIRSPGLGDTAMYLCATSRVRQGSEKLFFGSGTQLSVL.

The genes are TRBV14 and TRBJ2-3; 7 nucleotides agree with TRBD1. The CDR3 extends over 17 amino acids. Trimming cost V 1 base and J 5 bases; bases outside gene matches: 12. CDR1 and CDR2 from the germline V gene are SGHDN and FVKESK. CDR3 loop: CASSQATGRGWGDTQYF. CDR3 sequence (DNA): TGTGCCAGCAGCCAAGCGACGGGCAGGGGGTGGGGAGATACGCAGTATTTT.

The gene calls are TRBV4-1 and TRBJ2-7, with TRBD1 matching over 8 bases. This CDR3 comprises 15 residues. V was pared by 4 bases and J by 4 bases, with 9 bases of the junction left unmatched. CDR1 MGHRA and CDR2 YSYEKL come from the germline V gene. The CDR3 DNA reads TGCGCCAGCAGCCTTACAGGGGGAATCATTTACGAGCAGTACTTC. Protein sequence: CASSLTGGIIYEQYF.

The table lists this clone with a count of one. The chain combines TRBV2 with TRBJ2-3, with 12 bases aligning to TRBD2. Germline lookup yields CDR1 SNHLY and CDR2 FYNNEI. V was clipped by 6 bases and J by 9 bases; unmatched bases: 10. There are 15 residues in the CDR3. The chain's CDR3 is CASSLLAGGGETQYF. The CDR3 DNA is TGTGCCAGCAGCCTACTAGCGGGAGGAGGGGAAACGCAGTATTTT.

The genes are TRBV27 and TRBJ2-7, with a tentative D call TRBD1 (5 bases). The CDR3 has 15 residues. Trimming took 0 bases from V and 2 from J, leaving 11 bases between them. The V gene's germline CDR1 is MNHEY and CDR2 SMNVEV (reference sequence). In DNA form, the CDR3 reads TGTGCCAGCAGTTTATCGGTAGGGGCAACCTACGAGCAGTACTTC. Translated: CASSLSVGATYEQYF.

The rearrangement joins TRBV7-2 to TRBJ1-1; 12 bases fit TRBD1. The CDR3 covers 13 residues. V trimming: 5 bases; J trimming: 10 bases; junction bases outside the gene matches: 5. Germline V gene data show CDR1 as SGHTA and CDR2 as FQGNSA. The CDR3 DNA sequence: TGTGCCAGCAGCGGGACAGGGGGCGAGGTAGCTTTCTTT. Residues: CASSGTGGEVAFF.

This rearrangement joins TRBV10-3 to TRBJ1-1; D remains ambiguous. In germline, CDR1 is ENHRY, CDR2 SYGVKD. Trimming took off 3 bases at V and 3 bases at J, with 8 bases between the two ends. This CDR3 spans 13 amino acids. The CDR3 reads CAISDRSDTEAFF. CDR3 sequence (DNA): TGTGCCATCAGTGATAGGAGCGACACTGAAGCTTTCTTT.

The rearrangement links TRBV6-1 to TRBJ2-1; TRBD1 might be the D (5 bases). The CDR3 extends over 14 amino acids. Trimming pared 4 bases from V and 2 bases from J, leaving 9 bases between. Germline V gene sequence: CDR1 MNHNS, CDR2 SASEGT. CDR3 loop: CASSAYRTYNEQFF. The CDR3 region has the DNA TGTGCCAGCAGTGCCTACAGGACCTACAATGAGCAGTTCTTC.

In DNA form, the CDR3 reads TGTGCCAGCAGTGAACCGGGGGGTTACACCGGGGAGCTGTTTTTT. Amino acids: CASSEPGGYTGELFF. The V gene is TRBV6-1, the J gene TRBJ2-2; TRBD2 agrees at 7 bases. This CDR3 is 15 amino acids long. With V trimmed by 2 bases and J by 3 bases, 3 bases remained unmatched. Germline lookup yields CDR1 MNHNS and CDR2 SASEGT.

V and J are TRBV30 and TRBJ1-1, with D possibly TRBD1 on 5 matching bases. CDR3 length equals 14 residues. Trimming shortened V by 2 bases and J by 1 base, and 11 bases separated the two germline ends. Germline assignment: CDR1 GTSNPN and CDR2 SVGIG (reference sequence). CDR3 residues: CAWSLTGTNTEAFF. In DNA form, the CDR3 reads TGTGCCTGGAGTCTTACAGGTACGAACACTGAAGCTTTCTTT. The entire variable domain, with the rest obtained from reference TRBV30 and TRBJ1-1, is as follows: SQTIHQWPATLVQPVGSPLSLECTVEGTSNPNLYWYRQAAGRGLQLLFYSVGIGQISSEVPQNLSASRPQDRQFILSSKKLLLSDSGFYLCAWSLTGTNTEAFFGQGTRLTVV.

Regarding this clone: One junction end does not reproduce the germline sequence, and a read error may be involved. Other DNA sequences in this sample translate to the same CDR3. This sequence joins TRBV4-1 and TRBJ2-7; D possibly corresponds to TRBD1 (6 bases). The CDR3 extends over 13 amino acids. Germline V gives CDR1 MGHRA, CDR2 YSYEKL. CDR3 coding DNA: TGCGCCAGTAGCCAAGCACAGGGATACGAGCAGTACTTC. The encoded protein is CASSQAQGYEQYF.

The DNA of the CDR3 is TGTGCCAGCACCAAAGCTAGCTACGAGCAGTACTTC. Protein: CASTKASYEQYF. The chain uses TRBV28 and TRBJ2-7; no firm D call. The CDR3 is 12 amino acids. Germline assignment: CDR1 MDHEN and CDR2 SYDVKM. V shed 7 bases and J shed 3 bases, with 10 bases lying between them.

The chain has TRBV28 and TRBJ2-7, with 8 nucleotides matching TRBD1. CDR1 and CDR2 (germline): MDHEN, SYDVKM. With V trimmed by 5 bases and J by 3 bases, 12 bases remained unmatched. This CDR3 is 16 amino acids long. The CDR3 is CASSPVGTGGNYEQYF. For the CDR3, the DNA is TGTGCCAGCAGTCCCGTCGGTACAGGGGGTAACTACGAGCAGTACTTC.

V usage is TRBV18 and J usage is TRBJ2-2, with 10 bases lining up with TRBD2. The CDR3 is 16 amino acids. Germline trimming cut 2 bases from V and 4 bases from J; bases unmatched to any gene: 4. Looked up from germline, CDR1 is KGHSH and CDR2 is LQKENI. CDR3 amino acids: CASSPELAGSTGELFF. CDR3 nucleotides: TGTGCCAGCTCACCAGAACTAGCGGGGAGCACCGGGGAGCTGTTTTTT.

The count of this clone is one. V and J are TRBV4-2 and TRBJ2-7; maybe TRBD1 (5 bases). Germline V gene lookup returns CDR1 LGHNA and CDR2 YNFKEQ. V shed 0 bases and J shed 6 bases, with 18 bases lying between them. The CDR3 sequence is 16 residues long. The CDR3 protein is CASSQDWEGAMIEQYF. The CDR3 nucleotides are TGTGCCAGCAGCCAAGATTGGGAAGGGGCTATGATCGAGCAGTACTTC.

This clone was observed a single time. The chain links TRBV7-7 to TRBJ2-2; D call uncertain. V was pared by 1 base and J by 3 bases, with 6 bases between. CDR1 SSHAT and CDR2 FNYEAQ come from the germline V gene (reference sequence). This CDR3 contains 14 residues. In DNA form, the CDR3 reads TGTGCCAGCAGCTTAGGAGAGTACACCGGGGAGCTGTTTTTT. Protein product: CASSLGEYTGELFF.

This rearrangement joins TRBV2 to TRBJ1-2, with D possibly TRBD1 on 6 matching bases. V dropped 8 bases and J dropped 8 bases, with 18 bases sitting between them. Germline lookup yields CDR1 SNHLY and CDR2 FYNNEI. This CDR3 spans 13 amino acids. The chain's CDR3 is CASDRGAQGGYTF. The CDR3 region has the DNA TGTGCCAGCGATCGGGGGGCGCAGGGAGGCTACACCTTC.

The genes are TRBV5-1 and TRBJ2-5, with D perhaps TRBD2 (6 bases). This CDR3 is 16 amino acids long. Germline V lookup: CDR1 SGHRS, CDR2 YFSETQ. V dropped 4 bases and J dropped 4 bases, with 20 bases sitting between them. Here the CDR3 reads CASSLFPASVGETQYF. CDR3 DNA sequence: TGCGCCAGCAGCCTCTTTCCGGCTAGCGTGGGAGAGACCCAGTACTTC.

Only a few counts were recorded for this clone. V and J are TRBV9 and TRBJ2-1; D is unclear. Trimming left V 0 bases short and J 0 bases short, with 7 bases between. Germline CDR1 is SGDLS and CDR2 is YYNGEE. This CDR3 is built from 15 residues. CDR3 sequence reads: CASSVDFSSYNEQFF. The CDR3 DNA reads TGTGCCAGCAGCGTAGACTTTAGCTCCTACAATGAGCAGTTCTTC.

This sequence joins TRBV5-1 and TRBJ1-1, with D unresolved. V was trimmed by 3 bases and J by 0 bases, leaving 6 bases between them. The V gene's germline CDR1 is SGHRS and CDR2 YFSETQ. This CDR3 spans 13 amino acids. The CDR3 here is CASSSVVNTEAFF. The CDR3 bases are TGCGCCAGCAGCTCGGTTGTGAACACTGAAGCTTTCTTT.

This clone was recorded once. The gene calls are TRBV6-4 and TRBJ2-3; 10 bases align to TRBD2. V trimming: 6 bases; J trimming: 3 bases; junction bases outside the gene matches: 6. CDR1 and CDR2 from the germline V gene are MRHNA and SNTAGT. CDR3 length: 15 amino acids. CDR3 loop: CASRVAGGETDTQYF. CDR3 sequence (DNA): TGTGCCAGCAGAGTAGCGGGAGGCGAGACAGATACGCAGTATTTT.

The rearrangement joins TRBV11-2 to TRBJ1-3; possibly TRBD1 for D (5 bases). V was shortened by 5 bases and J by 3 bases, with 17 bases between the two germline ends. In germline, CDR1 is SGHAT, CDR2 FQNNGV. The CDR3 sequence is 16 residues long. The CDR3 nucleotides are TGTGCCAGCAGCCCATCGTACCAGGGCAGTGGAAACACCATATATTTT. It specifies CASSPSYQGSGNTIYF. The full variable domain, in which reference TRBV11-2 and TRBJ1-3 provide the parts outside the CDR3, is EAGVAQSPRYKIIEKRQSVAFWCNPISGHATLYWYQQILGQGPKLLIQFQNNGVVDDSQLPKDRFSAERLKGVDSTLKIQPAKLEDSAVYLCASSPSYQGSGNTIYFGEGSWLTVV.

This chain links TRBV13 with TRBJ1-1; D unresolved. The CDR3 is made up of 16 amino acids. Per the germline V gene, CDR1 is PRHDT and CDR2 is FYEKMQ (reference sequence). V was trimmed by 4 bases and J by 1 base, leaving 16 bases between them. CDR3 sequence: CASSSNGLFPNTEAFF. In DNA form, the CDR3 reads TGTGCCAGCAGCTCGAACGGACTCTTCCCGAACACTGAAGCTTTCTTT.